Following are 15 T cell receptor beta chains from one sample sequenced in a study of technical replicates of blood from a few donors. Clones were read by immunoSEQ multiplex PCR, and TCRdb kept only the in-frame ones, dropping some. The data show 65,000 to 80,000 clones, roughly 94% seen once. Material: T cells isolated from PBMCs. The source of these receptors is a human donor in good health.

The CDR3, as DNA: TGTGCCAGTAGTCCACAGGTTTTTCGGTCGGTTGGCAATCAGCCCCAGCATTTT. This encodes CASSPQVFRSVGNQPQHF. J is TRBJ1-5 and V is TRBV19, with D tentatively TRBD1 (5 bases). The V end lost 5 bases, the J end lost 2 bases, and 22 bases lay between the germline ends. This CDR3 comprises 18 residues. CDR1 is LNHDA and CDR2 is SQIVND in the germline V gene (reference sequence). The whole variable domain, filled in from reference TRBV19 and TRBJ1-5, reads DGGITQSPKYLFRKEGQNVTLSCEQNLNHDAMYWYRQDPGQGLRLIYYSQIVNDFQKGDIAEGYSVSREKKESFPLTVTSAQKNPTAFYLCASSPQVFRSVGNQPQHFGDGTRLSIL.

The chain employs TRBV4-1 and TRBJ2-3; 11 bases match TRBD2. CDR3 length equals 16 residues. The germline V gene encodes CDR1 MGHRA and CDR2 YSYEKL. V lost 6 bases and J lost 3; bases outside the gene matches: 8. This chain's CDR3 is CASRRTSGPRTDTQYF. In nucleotides, the CDR3 is TGCGCCAGCAGGAGGACTAGCGGGCCACGGACAGATACGCAGTATTTT.

The V and J genes are TRBV19 and TRBJ1-5, with TRBD1 as a possible D gene (6 bases). Trimming took off 7 bases at V and 6 bases at J, with 16 bases between the two ends. Germline loops: CDR1 LNHDA, CDR2 SQIVND (reference sequence). This CDR3 spans 14 amino acids. This CDR3 is CASTNRVRSQPQHF. CDR3 DNA sequence: TGTGCCAGTACCAACAGGGTCCGGAGTCAGCCCCAGCATTTT. The variable domain in full, with the rest retrieved from reference TRBV19 and TRBJ1-5, is DGGITQSPKYLFRKEGQNVTLSCEQNLNHDAMYWYRQDPGQGLRLIYYSQIVNDFQKGDIAEGYSVSREKKESFPLTVTSAQKNPTAFYLCASTNRVRSQPQHFGDGTRLSIL.

The chain carries TRBV6-6 and TRBJ1-1; D is uncertain. The V and J ends lost 7 bases and 3 bases respectively, with 12 bases between them. The CDR3 totals 13 residues. Germline loops: CDR1 MNHNY, CDR2 SVGAGI (reference sequence). The CDR3 nucleotides are TGTGCCAGCAACCAAAACACATACACTGAAGCTTTCTTT. It encodes CASNQNTYTEAFF.

This rearrangement joins TRBV6-1 to TRBJ1-2, with TRBD1 matching 10 bases. The CDR3 loop spans 14 amino acids. The germline V gene encodes CDR1 MNHNS and CDR2 SASEGT. J lost 5 bases, V lost 6 bases, and 6 bases had no gene match. The CDR3 nucleotides read TGTGCCAGCAGATTAGGACAGGGGGTGTATGGCTACACCTTC. Translating gives CASRLGQGVYGYTF.

The rearrangement uses TRBV7-2 and TRBJ2-1, with TRBD1 matching 8 bases. J gave up 4 bases and V 2 bases, and 10 bases lay outside the gene matches. In germline, CDR1 is SGHTA, CDR2 FQGNSA. This CDR3 has 17 residues. The CDR3 reads CASSLPSGGGWYNEQFF. The DNA for the CDR3 is TGTGCCAGCAGCTTACCCTCAGGGGGCGGATGGTACAATGAGCAGTTCTTC.

CDR3 in amino acids: CASRTGLAGGEDTQYF. The CDR3 region has the DNA TGTGCCAGTAGAACAGGACTAGCGGGGGGGGAGGATACGCAGTATTTT. This rearrangement joins TRBV19 to TRBJ2-3; 15 positions agree with TRBD2. CDR1 and CDR2 (germline): LNHDA, SQIVND (reference sequence). CDR3 length equals 16 residues. The junction had 7 bases not matched to a gene; V was cut back by 6 bases and J by 6 bases.

The chain joins TRBV5-8 to TRBJ2-5; TRBD1 aligns across 12 bases. The CDR3 has 15 amino acids. V trimming: 3 bases; J trimming: 5 bases; junction bases outside the gene matches: 5. The germline V gene has CDR1 SGHTS and CDR2 YDEGEE. CDR3 nucleotide sequence: TGTGCCAGCAGCTGGGGGGACAGGGGGCATGAGACCCAGTACTTC. It translates to CASSWGDRGHETQYF.

The chain employs TRBV19 and TRBJ2-2; D might be TRBD2 (5 bases). The length of the CDR3 is 11 residues. Trimming took off 5 bases at V and 11 bases at J, with 9 bases between the two ends. CDR1 and CDR2 (germline): LNHDA, SQIVND (reference sequence). The DNA of the CDR3 is TGTGCCAGTAGTCCCCCGGGAGAGCTGTTTTTT. Translating gives CASSPPGELFF.

This rearrangement joins TRBV2 to TRBJ1-1; D perhaps matches TRBD1 (5 bases). CDR1 and CDR2 from the germline V gene are SNHLY and FYNNEI. This CDR3 has 13 amino acids. V dropped 7 bases and J dropped 4 bases, with 13 bases sitting between them. CDR3 in amino acids: CASTGTAITEAFF. DNA of the CDR3: TGTGCCAGCACCGGGACTGCGATCACTGAAGCTTTCTTT.

This rearrangement joins TRBV19 to TRBJ1-5; no clear D gene. The CDR3 has 15 residues. V was cut by 3 bases and J by 4 bases, with 13 bases left in between. Germline values: CDR1 LNHDA, CDR2 SQIVND (reference sequence). CDR3 protein: CASSIPGKTNQPQHF. The CDR3 DNA follows: TGTGCCAGTAGTATTCCGGGGAAAACGAATCAGCCCCAGCATTTT.

The V and J genes are TRBV2 and TRBJ2-7; maybe TRBD1 (5 bases). The V end was cut by 3 bases, the J end by 1 base, with 7 bases between. The germline CDR1 and CDR2 sequences are SNHLY and FYNNEI. The CDR3 extends over 13 amino acids. The CDR3 protein is CASSEDISYEQYF. The CDR3 DNA follows: TGTGCCAGCAGTGAGGACATTTCCTACGAGCAGTACTTC. Full variable domain (remainder filled in from reference TRBV2 and TRBJ2-7): EPEVTQTPSHQVTQMGQEVILRCVPISNHLYFYWYRQILGQKVEFLVSFYNNEISEKSEIFDDQFSVERPDGSNFTLKIRSTKLEDSAMYFCASSEDISYEQYFGPGTRLTVT.

CDR3 DNA sequence: TGCGCCAGCAGCTTACCGGGACAGGGCTACGAGCAGTACTTC. This translates into CASSLPGQGYEQYF. The rearrangement joins TRBV5-1 to TRBJ2-7, with 9 bases fitting TRBD1. CDR1 is SGHRS, CDR2 YFSETQ, per germline. The trim removed 2 bases at V and 3 bases at J, leaving 3 bases unmatched. CDR3 size: 14 residues.

The V gene is TRBV7-2, the J gene TRBJ2-1, with TRBD1 identical over 8 bases. Germline CDR1 SGHTA, CDR2 FQGNSA. Germline trimming cut 7 bases from V and 10 bases from J; bases unmatched to any gene: 9. The CDR3 length is 13 residues. This CDR3 is CASIRQGSGEQFF. CDR3 DNA sequence: TGTGCCAGCATCCGACAGGGGTCCGGGGAGCAGTTCTTC.

The chain couples TRBV30 to TRBJ1-2; TRBD1 matches 10 bases. Germline CDR1 reads GTSNPN; CDR2 reads SVGIG (reference sequence). The CDR3 is 12 amino acids. The J segment lost 14 bases and the V segment lost 5 bases, leaving 11 bases of the junction unmatched. In nucleotides, the CDR3 is TGTGCCTGGGAACCCGGGACAGGGGCGAGGACCTTC. Amino acids: CAWEPGTGARTF. The entire variable domain, with the rest obtained from reference TRBV30 and TRBJ1-2, is as follows: SQTIHQWPATLVQPVGSPLSLECTVEGTSNPNLYWYRQAAGRGLQLLFYSVGIGQISSEVPQNLSASRPQDRQFILSSKKLLLSDSGFYLCAWEPGTGARTFGSGTRLTVV.